This entry describes one T cell receptor (beta chain). As yet, its antigen is unknown. Each CDR3 protein is one row after TCRdb ran MiXCR on the reads. The sample records about 180,000 distinct CDR3 sequences, 14% being singletons. These data come from a study of T cell repertoires in cytomegalovirus infection. Study details: Both CMV infection and a matching HLA type were indicated by public TCR beta signatures.

Whole-study results and caveats: Cumulated frequencies of public TCR beta families served to identify carriers of CMV plus the relevant HLA.

Per germline, CDR1 KGHSH and CDR2 LQKENI. The CDR3 has 14 amino acids. Trimming shortened V by 3 bases and J by 0 bases, and 8 bases separated the two germline ends. The sample consisted of PBMCs. This TCR came from a human donor in good health (CMV status not recorded). Some clones in this sample may be carry-over from other donors' samples. V gene TRBV18 combines with J gene TRBJ1-1; D not resolved. Here the CDR3 reads CASSPERLNTEAFF. The CDR3 nucleotides are TGTGCCAGCTCACCCGAACGCTTGAACACTGAAGCTTTCTTT.